The 22 T cell receptor beta chains below come from one sample, sequenced in a study of TIL therapy for anti-PD-1-resistant metastatic lung cancer (dated by TCRdb to the early 2020s). The immunoSEQ v3 hsTCRB kit was used to amplify TCR beta CDR3 regions from genomic DNA through bias-controlled multiplex PCR. Sourced from immuneACCESS, this table was stored by TCRdb with only in-frame sequences that have V and J called. A share of the clones is absent; for the studies checked, an unresolved V gene accounts for under half, and the remainder has no known explanation. The sample yields about 19,000 clones; 75% to 80% were counted once. The ten largest clonotypes hold 7% to 9% of the sample. Explained via the paper, the time point label denotes: pre-treatment sample, taken before nivolumab and TIL therapy. The sample here was blood, taken at baseline. These receptors all come from a person between 25 and 80 years old with non-small cell lung cancer.

The chain is built from TRBV18 and TRBJ1-5; 9 bases are shared with TRBD1. Germline V lookup: CDR1 KGHSH, CDR2 LQKENI. This CDR3 region has 15 residues. V shed 2 bases and J 3 bases; nucleotides not matched to a gene: 2. Here the CDR3 reads CASSPGTGHNQPQHF. CDR3 nucleotide sequence: TGTGCCAGCTCACCAGGGACAGGGCACAATCAGCCCCAGCATTTT.

The chain is built from TRBV6-5 and TRBJ2-2; possibly TRBD1 or TRBD2 for D (5 bases each). V was clipped by 7 bases and J by 0 bases, with 12 bases between them. CDR3 size: 15 residues. Germline V CDR1 and CDR2: MNHEY, SVGAGI. The CDR3 protein is CASTPGRPNTGELFF. CDR3 bases: TGTGCCAGCACCCCGGGACGGCCGAACACCGGGGAGCTGTTTTTT.

The V call is TRBV7-7, the J call TRBJ2-5; 7 bases line up with TRBD2. The J segment lost 5 bases and the V segment lost 4 bases, leaving 4 bases of the junction unmatched. The CDR3 consists of 13 residues. Germline-derived CDR1 and CDR2 are SSHAT and FNYEAQ (reference sequence). The CDR3, as DNA: TGTGCCAGCAGCTGGGAGGGAGGGGAGACCCAGTACTTC. This translates into CASSWEGGETQYF.

Written as DNA, the CDR3 is TGTGCCAGCAGCTTAGATTGGGACAGGCCGAATGAAAAACTGTTTTTT. This translates into CASSLDWDRPNEKLFF. This chain connects TRBV7-2 to TRBJ1-4; the match to TRBD1 covers 8 bases. This CDR3 spans 16 amino acids. CDR1 and CDR2 from the germline V gene are SGHTA and FQGNSA. V lost 1 base to trimming and J lost 5 bases; unmatched junction nucleotides: 6.

This clone was found a few times. This rearrangement joins TRBV27 to TRBJ1-6; tentatively, D is TRBD1 (5 bases). CDR3 size: 13 residues. In germline, CDR1 is MNHEY, CDR2 SMNVEV (reference sequence). Trimming removed 6 bases from V and 13 bases from J, with 16 bases in between. CDR3: CASRGGFLSPLHF. The CDR3 DNA reads TGTGCCAGCAGGGGGGGGTTTCTATCGCCCCTCCACTTT.

V and J are TRBV19 and TRBJ1-5; the D gene is possibly TRBD1 (5 bases). The CDR3 has 16 residues. Germline CDR1 reads LNHDA; CDR2 reads SQIVND (reference sequence). V lost 5 bases, J lost 0 bases, and 14 bases lay in between. CDR3 DNA: TGTGCCAGTAGTCCCTCCGGGGGGAGTAGCAATCAGCCCCAGCATTTT. This translates into CASSPSGGSSNQPQHF.

In this sample, this clone turned up once. This chain links TRBV5-8 with TRBJ2-3, with 7 nucleotides matching TRBD2. Losses at the gene ends were 3 bases for V and 4 bases for J; bases not matched to a gene: 14. CDR1 SGHTS and CDR2 YDEGEE come from the germline V gene. The CDR3 has 17 amino acids. As DNA, the CDR3 is TGTGCCAGCAGCTCGAGAAAAAGTCCTAGCGGCGCAGATACGCAGTATTTT. It translates to CASSSRKSPSGADTQYF.

The rearrangement uses TRBV7-9 and TRBJ1-1; D is ambiguous. There are 15 residues in the CDR3. V lost 5 bases to trimming and J lost 3 bases, with 16 bases between them. Germline CDR1 SEHNR, CDR2 FQNEAQ (reference sequence). DNA for the CDR3: TGTGCCAGCAGCCCGCCGCCGGTCGGGGACACTGAAGCTTTCTTT. Amino acids: CASSPPPVGDTEAFF.

The gene calls are TRBV9 and TRBJ2-1; a possible D gene is TRBD1 (6 bases). V was pared by 0 bases and J by 4 bases, with 17 bases between. Germline CDR1 and CDR2: SGDLS and YYNGEE. This CDR3 has 17 residues. Written as DNA, the CDR3 is TGTGCCAGCAGCGTAGATCTTAGGGGGACCCTATACAATGAGCAGTTCTTC. This codes for CASSVDLRGTLYNEQFF.

Only one count was recorded for this clone. The genes are TRBV5-1 and TRBJ2-5; D possibly matches TRBD1 or TRBD2 (5 bases each). This CDR3 comprises 15 residues. Germline-derived CDR1 and CDR2 are SGHRS and YFSETQ. V lost 4 bases and J lost 4, with 17 bases in between. For the CDR3, the DNA is TGCGCCAGCAGCCCGGTGGGACCCAGTGGAGAGACCCAGTACTTC. This encodes CASSPVGPSGETQYF. The full variable domain, in which reference TRBV5-1 and TRBJ2-5 provide the parts outside the CDR3, is KAGVTQTPRYLIKTRGQQVTLSCSPISGHRSVSWYQQTPGQGLQFLFEYFSETQRNKGNFPGRFSGRQFSNSRSEMNVSTLELGDSALYLCASSPVGPSGETQYFGPGTRLLVL.

CDR3 sequence: CASIHRGWNTGELFF. CDR3 coding DNA: TGTGCCAGTATCCACAGGGGATGGAACACCGGGGAGCTGTTTTTT. The chain carries TRBV28 and TRBJ2-2; 7 positions agree with TRBD1. J lost 1 base, V lost 9 bases, and 8 bases had no gene match. Looked up from germline, CDR1 is MDHEN and CDR2 is SYDVKM. This CDR3 contains 15 residues.

The count of this clone is one. The chain carries TRBV5-1 and TRBJ1-4, with 7 bases that match TRBD1. Per germline, CDR1 SGHRS and CDR2 YFSETQ. The CDR3 consists of 15 residues. V shed 4 bases, J shed 5 bases, and the junction held 8 bases outside the gene matches. CDR3 region: CASSPGDSENEKLFF. Here the CDR3 DNA reads TGCGCCAGCAGCCCGGGGGACAGTGAGAATGAAAAACTGTTTTTT.

This clone was recorded only once. The J gene is TRBJ2-3, the V gene TRBV7-6; weak D call: TRBD1 (5 bases). The V gene's germline CDR1 is SGHVS and CDR2 FNYEAQ. The CDR3 contains 13 residues. Trimming shortened V by 3 bases and J by 6 bases, and 10 bases separated the two germline ends. The CDR3 here is CASSFSTADTQYF. CDR3 in DNA: TGTGCCAGCAGCTTTTCGACAGCCGATACGCAGTATTTT.

The chain has TRBV4-2 and TRBJ2-1; 7 bases are a match to TRBD1. CDR1 and CDR2 from the germline V gene are LGHNA and YNFKEQ. The CDR3 covers 13 residues. V was pared by 4 bases and J by 3 bases, with 0 bases of the junction left unmatched. The chain's CDR3 is CASSRDSYNEQFF. DNA of the CDR3: TGTGCCAGCAGCCGGGACAGCTACAATGAGCAGTTCTTC.

Here the CDR3 reads CASSPGDQPQHF. The DNA for the CDR3 is TGTGCCAGCTCACCAGGGGATCAGCCCCAGCATTTT. This sequence joins TRBV18 and TRBJ1-5; D remains unclear. This CDR3 is 12 amino acids long. V was clipped by 2 bases and J by 5 bases, with 4 bases between them. CDR1 and CDR2 (germline): KGHSH, LQKENI.

This chain joins TRBV29-1 and TRBJ2-3, with a tentative D call TRBD2 (6 bases). Germline assignment: CDR1 SQVTM and CDR2 ANQGSEA. The CDR3 is 15 residues long. V lost 3 bases, J lost 3 bases, and 16 bases lay in between. The CDR3 is CSVDRAGFTTDTQYF. The CDR3 nucleotides read TGCAGCGTTGACCGGGCGGGGTTTACGACAGATACGCAGTATTTT.

The V call is TRBV12-3 or TRBV12-4, the J call TRBJ1-2; possible D gene TRBD1, 5 bases. The CDR3 has 13 residues. Trimming removed 6 bases at V and 8 bases at J, with 16 bases between. The CDR3 spells CASSRPGVGGYTF. CDR3 nucleotide sequence: TGTGCCAGCAGCCGACCGGGGGTGGGGGGCTACACCTTC.

Only a few counts were recorded for this clone. V usage is TRBV11-2 and J usage is TRBJ1-3; a possible D gene is TRBD1 (5 bases). Germline V gene lookup returns CDR1 SGHAT and CDR2 FQNNGV. The CDR3 runs 17 residues. V was clipped by 6 bases and J by 0 bases, with 18 bases between them. The DNA for the CDR3 is TGTGCCAGCAGTCAAGCCGGGGGGAAAGGCTCTGGAAACACCATATATTTT. Translating it yields CASSQAGGKGSGNTIYF.

The chain recombines TRBV6-5 with TRBJ1-2, with TRBD1 matching over 11 bases. Germline V gives CDR1 MNHEY, CDR2 SVGAGI. After removal of 8 bases from V and 8 bases from J, the junction contained 7 bases not matched to a gene. CDR3 size: 13 residues. CDR3 nucleotides: TGTGCCAGCCGGACAGGGGGCGCGGACGGCTACACCTTC. Its translation: CASRTGGADGYTF.

V and J are TRBV7-6 and TRBJ1-1, with a tentative D call TRBD1 (5 bases). The CDR3 runs to 15 residues. The V gene's germline CDR1 is SGHVS and CDR2 FNYEAQ. V was trimmed by 5 bases and J by 3 bases, leaving 16 bases between them. In nucleotides, the CDR3 is TGTGCCAGCAGCCAAAAATTAGGGGAATACACTGAAGCTTTCTTT. It codes for CASSQKLGEYTEAFF.

This sequence joins TRBV3-1 (or the pseudogene TRBV3-2) and TRBJ1-3; D not certain. CDR1 and CDR2 from the germline V gene are LGHDT and YNNKEL (reference sequence). CDR3 length: 14 amino acids. V lost 3 bases to trimming and J lost 0 bases, with 6 bases between them. CDR3 region: CASSHRFSGNTIYF. Written as DNA, the CDR3 is TGTGCCAGCAGCCACAGGTTCTCTGGAAACACCATATATTTT.

This chain connects TRBV5-1 to TRBJ1-2; TRBD1 aligns across 8 bases. Germline-derived CDR1 and CDR2 are SGHRS and YFSETQ. With 4 bases clipped from V and 2 bases from J, the junction kept 4 bases outside the gene matches. This CDR3 contains 14 residues. Here the CDR3 reads CASSPRDRNYGYTF. The DNA of the CDR3 is TGCGCCAGCAGCCCCCGGGACAGGAACTATGGCTACACCTTC.